This TCR beta chain was profiled in a study of blood T cell repertoires in COVID-19. Study overall: Both acute and convalescent COVID-19 samples were obtained from the United States, Italy and Spain. PBMCs, B-cell-depleted T cells, or T cells provided the cDNA or gDNA that made up the material.

The method was immunoSEQ multiplex PCR; TCRdb's version includes in-frame clones alone and lacks a portion of them. The sample lists approximately 280,000 clones, around 87% occurring once. CDR1 is SEHNR, CDR2 FQNEAQ, per germline (reference sequence). CDR3 length: 15 residues. Trimming shortened V by 1 base and J by 0 bases, and 7 bases separated the two germline ends. J is TRBJ1-5 and V is TRBV7-9; D may be TRBD1 (6 bases). The specimen was peripheral blood. This TCR was sampled from a woman aged 30 to 39 who had recovered from COVID-19. The CDR3 region has the DNA TGTGCCAGCAGCTTAGGGACAGTTAGCAATCAGCCCCAGCATTTT. It codes for CASSLGTVSNQPQHF.